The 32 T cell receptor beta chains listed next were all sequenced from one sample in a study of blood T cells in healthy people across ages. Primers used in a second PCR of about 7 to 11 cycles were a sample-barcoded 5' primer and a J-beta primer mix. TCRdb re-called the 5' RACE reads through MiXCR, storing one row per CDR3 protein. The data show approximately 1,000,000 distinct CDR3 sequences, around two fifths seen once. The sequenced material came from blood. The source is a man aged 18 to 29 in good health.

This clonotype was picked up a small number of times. The CDR3 reads CATSDVGQAPQHF. CDR3 bases: TGTGCCACCAGTGATGTGGGACAGGCCCCCCAGCATTTT. The J gene is TRBJ1-5, the V gene TRBV24-1; 8 bases map to TRBD1. V lost 3 bases to trimming and J lost 10 bases; unmatched junction nucleotides: 4. Germline-derived CDR1 and CDR2 are KGHDR and SFDVKD. The CDR3 extends over 13 amino acids.

The CDR3 reads CSVGGEDTQYF. CDR3 sequence (DNA): TGCAGCGTTGGGGGGGAAGATACGCAGTATTTT. The chain has TRBV29-1 and TRBJ2-3; possibly TRBD2 for D (6 bases). The CDR3 sequence is 11 residues long. CDR1 and CDR2 (germline): SQVTM, ANQGSEA. V lost 4 bases and J 5 bases, leaving 7 bases between the germline ends.

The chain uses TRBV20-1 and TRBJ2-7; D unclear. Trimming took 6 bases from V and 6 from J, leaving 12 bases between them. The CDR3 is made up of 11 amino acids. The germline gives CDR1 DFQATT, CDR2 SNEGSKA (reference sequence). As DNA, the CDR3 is TGCAGTGCGAAAAACTCGGGCGAGCAGTACTTC. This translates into CSAKNSGEQYF.

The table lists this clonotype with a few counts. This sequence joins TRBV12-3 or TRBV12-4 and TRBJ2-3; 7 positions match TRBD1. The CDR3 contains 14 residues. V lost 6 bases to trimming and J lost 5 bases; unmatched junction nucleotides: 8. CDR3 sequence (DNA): TGTGCCAGCAGCTACGACAGGGCCGAAGATACGCAGTATTTT. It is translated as CASSYDRAEDTQYF.

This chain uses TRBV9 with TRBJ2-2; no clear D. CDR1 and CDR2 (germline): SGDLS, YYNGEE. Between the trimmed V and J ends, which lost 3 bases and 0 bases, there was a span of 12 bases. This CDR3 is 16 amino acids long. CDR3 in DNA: TGTGCCAGCAGCGATTATGGAAATACGAACACCGGGGAGCTGTTTTTT. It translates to CASSDYGNTNTGELFF. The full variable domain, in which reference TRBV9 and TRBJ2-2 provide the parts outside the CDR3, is DSGVTQTPKHLITATGQRVTLRCSPRSGDLSVYWYQQSLDQGLQFLIQYYNGEERAKGNILERFSAQQFPDLHSELNLSSLELGDSALYFCASSDYGNTNTGELFFGEGSRLTVL.

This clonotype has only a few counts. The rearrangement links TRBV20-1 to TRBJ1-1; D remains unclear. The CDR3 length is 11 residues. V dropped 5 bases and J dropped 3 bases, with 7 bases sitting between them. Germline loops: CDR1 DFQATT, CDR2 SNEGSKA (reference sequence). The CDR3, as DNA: TGCAGTGCTCCTCAGGACACTGAAGCTTTCTTT. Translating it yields CSAPQDTEAFF.

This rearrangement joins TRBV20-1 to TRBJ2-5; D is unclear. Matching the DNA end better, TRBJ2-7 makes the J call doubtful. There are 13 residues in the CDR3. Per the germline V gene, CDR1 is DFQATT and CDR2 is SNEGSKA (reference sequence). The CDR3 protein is CSASDRVSHEQYF. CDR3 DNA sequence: TGCAGTGCTAGTGATAGGGTAAGCCACGAGCAGTACTTC.

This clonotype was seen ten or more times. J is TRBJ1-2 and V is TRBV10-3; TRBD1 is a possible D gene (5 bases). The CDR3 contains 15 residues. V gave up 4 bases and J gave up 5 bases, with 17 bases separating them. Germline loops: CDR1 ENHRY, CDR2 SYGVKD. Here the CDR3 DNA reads TGTGCCATCAGTGGGACACGACTGTACTATTATGGCTACACCTTC. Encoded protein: CAISGTRLYYYGYTF.

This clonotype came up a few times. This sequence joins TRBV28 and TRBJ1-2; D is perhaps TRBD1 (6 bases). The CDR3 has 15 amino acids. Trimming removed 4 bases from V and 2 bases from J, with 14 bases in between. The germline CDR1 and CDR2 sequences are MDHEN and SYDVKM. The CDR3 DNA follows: TGTGCCAGCAGTTCTCCGTCCGACAGGAACTATGGCTACACCTTC. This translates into CASSSPSDRNYGYTF.

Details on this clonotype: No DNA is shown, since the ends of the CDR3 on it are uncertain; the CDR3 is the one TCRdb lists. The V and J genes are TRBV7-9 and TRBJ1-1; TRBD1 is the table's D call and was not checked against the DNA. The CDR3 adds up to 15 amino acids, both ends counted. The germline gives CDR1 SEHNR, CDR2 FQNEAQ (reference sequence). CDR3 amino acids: CASSLVGPGNTEAFF.

The CDR3 spells CSASGEELAGAQETQYF. As DNA, the CDR3 is TGCAGTGCTAGTGGGGAGGAGCTAGCGGGGGCTCAAGAGACCCAGTACTTC. The chain couples TRBV20-1 to TRBJ2-5, with 10 bases matching TRBD2. The CDR3 sequence is 17 residues long. The germline CDR1 and CDR2 sequences are DFQATT and SNEGSKA (reference sequence). V dropped 3 bases and J dropped 2; count of bases not matched to a gene: 12.

The CDR3, as DNA: TGTGCCAGCAGCTCGGCTGGGGACGGCTATGGCTACACCTTC. Its translation is CASSSAGDGYGYTF. The rearrangement links TRBV5-6 to TRBJ1-2; weak D call: TRBD1 (5 bases). Germline CDR1 is SGHDT and CDR2 is YYEEEE. Trimming cost V 3 bases and J 4 bases, with 13 bases left between them. The CDR3 totals 14 residues.

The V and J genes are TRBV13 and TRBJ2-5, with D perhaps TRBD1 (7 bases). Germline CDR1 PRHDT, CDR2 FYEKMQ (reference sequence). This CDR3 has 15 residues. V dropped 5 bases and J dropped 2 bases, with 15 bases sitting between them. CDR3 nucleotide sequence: TGTGCCAGCAGCCCAGGGGGGACAGCACAAGAGACCCAGTACTTC. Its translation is CASSPGGTAQETQYF.

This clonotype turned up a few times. CDR3 sequence: CASSIGQGSYEQYF. Written as DNA, the CDR3 is TGTGCCAGCAGCATCGGACAGGGATCCTACGAGCAGTACTTC. The rearrangement links TRBV14 to TRBJ2-7, with 8 bases aligning to TRBD1. J gave up 1 base and V 5 bases, and 4 bases lay outside the gene matches. Germline V gives CDR1 SGHDN, CDR2 FVKESK. The CDR3 length is 14 residues.

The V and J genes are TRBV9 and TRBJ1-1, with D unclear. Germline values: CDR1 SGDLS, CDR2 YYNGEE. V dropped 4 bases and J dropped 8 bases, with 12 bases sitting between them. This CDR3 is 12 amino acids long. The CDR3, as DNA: TGTGCCAGCAGCCTACCCGGGAAAGAAGCTTTCTTT. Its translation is CASSLPGKEAFF.

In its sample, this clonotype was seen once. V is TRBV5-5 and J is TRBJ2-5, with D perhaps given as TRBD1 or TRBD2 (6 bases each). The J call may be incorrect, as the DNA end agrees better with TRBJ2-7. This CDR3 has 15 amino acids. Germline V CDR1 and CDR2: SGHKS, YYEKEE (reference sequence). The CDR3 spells CASSLQWGAAYEQYF. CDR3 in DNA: TGTGCCAGCAGCTTGCAGTGGGGGGCCGCCTACGAGCAGTACTTC.

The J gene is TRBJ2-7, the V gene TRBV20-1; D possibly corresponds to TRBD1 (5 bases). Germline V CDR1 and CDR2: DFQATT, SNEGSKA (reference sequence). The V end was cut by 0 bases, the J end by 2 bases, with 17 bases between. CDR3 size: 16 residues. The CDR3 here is CSARDPDNTGAYEQYF. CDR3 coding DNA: TGCAGTGCTAGAGACCCAGACAATACAGGAGCCTACGAGCAGTACTTC.

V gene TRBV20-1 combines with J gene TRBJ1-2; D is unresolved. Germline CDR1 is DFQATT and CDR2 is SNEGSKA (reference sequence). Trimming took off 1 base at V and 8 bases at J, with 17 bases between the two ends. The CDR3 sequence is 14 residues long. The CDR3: CSARAPPLPSGYTF. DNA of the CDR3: TGCAGTGCTAGAGCTCCCCCTCTGCCATCCGGCTACACCTTC.

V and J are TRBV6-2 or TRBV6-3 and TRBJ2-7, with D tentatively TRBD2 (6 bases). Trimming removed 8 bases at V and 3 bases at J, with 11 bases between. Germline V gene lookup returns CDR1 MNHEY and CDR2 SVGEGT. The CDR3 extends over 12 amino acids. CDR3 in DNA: TGTGCCAGCGGGGGACTTAACTACGAGCAGTACTTC. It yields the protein CASGGLNYEQYF.

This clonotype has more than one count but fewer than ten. In DNA form, the CDR3 reads TGTGCCAGCAGCTCGACTAGCAACCATGAGCAGTTCTTC. Translation: CASSSTSNHEQFF. V usage is TRBV7-2 and J usage is TRBJ2-1; 7 bases align to TRBD2. V gave up 4 bases and J gave up 8 bases; unmatched junction bases: 5. The germline V gene has CDR1 SGHTA and CDR2 FQGNSA. This CDR3 is built from 13 residues.

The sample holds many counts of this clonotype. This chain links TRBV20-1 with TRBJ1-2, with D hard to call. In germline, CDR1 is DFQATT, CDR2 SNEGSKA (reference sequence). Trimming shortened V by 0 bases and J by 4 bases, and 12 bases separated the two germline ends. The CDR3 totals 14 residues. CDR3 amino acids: CSARDIRKSYGYTF. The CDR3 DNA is TGCAGTGCTAGAGATATTCGGAAATCCTATGGCTACACCTTC.

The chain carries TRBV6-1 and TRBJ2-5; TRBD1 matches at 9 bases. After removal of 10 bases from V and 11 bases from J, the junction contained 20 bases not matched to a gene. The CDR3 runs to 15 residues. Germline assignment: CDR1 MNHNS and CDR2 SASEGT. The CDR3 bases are TGTGCCATCCTTCTACAGGGGGCAAGCGTCAATGAGCAGTACTTC. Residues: CAILLQGASVNEQYF.

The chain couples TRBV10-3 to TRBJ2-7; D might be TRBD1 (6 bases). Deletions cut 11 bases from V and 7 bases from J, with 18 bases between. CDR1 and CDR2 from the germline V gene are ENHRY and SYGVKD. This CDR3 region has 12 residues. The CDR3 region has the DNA TGTGCCCAGGGGCCTTCCTACAATGAGCAGTACTTC. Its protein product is CAQGPSYNEQYF.

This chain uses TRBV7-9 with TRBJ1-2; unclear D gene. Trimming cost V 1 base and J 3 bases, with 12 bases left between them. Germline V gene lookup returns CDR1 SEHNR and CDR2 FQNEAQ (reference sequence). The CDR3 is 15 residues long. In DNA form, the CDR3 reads TGTGCCAGCAGCTTAGGTAGGGATGGTGACTATGGCTACACCTTC. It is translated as CASSLGRDGDYGYTF.

CDR3 DNA sequence: TGTGCCACCAGTGGGGTCCAGGGAAGTGGCTACACCTTC. It codes for CATSGVQGSGYTF. This sequence joins TRBV24-1 and TRBJ1-2; tentatively, D is TRBD1 (5 bases). Germline values: CDR1 KGHDR, CDR2 SFDVKD. CDR3 size: 13 residues. V lost 5 bases to trimming and J lost 7 bases, with 13 bases between them.

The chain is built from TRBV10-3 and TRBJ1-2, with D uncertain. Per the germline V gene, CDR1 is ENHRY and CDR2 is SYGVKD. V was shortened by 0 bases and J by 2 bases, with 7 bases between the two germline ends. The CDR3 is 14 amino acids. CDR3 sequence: CAISESRQNYGYTF. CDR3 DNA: TGTGCCATCAGTGAGTCGAGGCAGAACTATGGCTACACCTTC.

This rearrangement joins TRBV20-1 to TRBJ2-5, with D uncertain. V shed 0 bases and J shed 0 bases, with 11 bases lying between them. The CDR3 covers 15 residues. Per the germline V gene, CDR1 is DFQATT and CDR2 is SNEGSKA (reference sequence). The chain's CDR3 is CSARDRAQYQETQYF. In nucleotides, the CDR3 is TGCAGTGCTAGAGATAGAGCGCAGTACCAAGAGACCCAGTACTTC.

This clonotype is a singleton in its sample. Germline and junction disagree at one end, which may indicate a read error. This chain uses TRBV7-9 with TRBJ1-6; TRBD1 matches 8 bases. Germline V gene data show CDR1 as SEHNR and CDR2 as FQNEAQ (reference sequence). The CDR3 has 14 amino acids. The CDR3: CASSLGQGGSPPHF. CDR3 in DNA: TGTGCCAGCAGCCTAGGACAGGGAGGGTCACCCCCCCACTTT.

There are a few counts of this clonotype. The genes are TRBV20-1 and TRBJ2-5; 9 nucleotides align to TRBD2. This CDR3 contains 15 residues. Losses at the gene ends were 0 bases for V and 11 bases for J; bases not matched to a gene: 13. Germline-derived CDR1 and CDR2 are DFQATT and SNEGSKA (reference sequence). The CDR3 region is CSARDAGGGNNEQYF. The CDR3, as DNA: TGCAGTGCTAGAGATGCGGGGGGGGGAAACAATGAGCAGTACTTC.

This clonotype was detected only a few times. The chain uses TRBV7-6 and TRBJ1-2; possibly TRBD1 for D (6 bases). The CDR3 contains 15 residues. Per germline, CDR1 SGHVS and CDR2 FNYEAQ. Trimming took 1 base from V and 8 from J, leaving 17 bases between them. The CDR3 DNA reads TGTGCCAGCAGCTTAGATGAGGGGGGGAGGAGCGGCTACACCTTC. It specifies CASSLDEGGRSGYTF.

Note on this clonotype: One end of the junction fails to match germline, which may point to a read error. The CDR3 is CVSSPRVAGNTDTQYF. The CDR3 nucleotides are TGTGTCAGCAGCCCAAGAGTAGCGGGGAACACAGATACGCAGTATTTT. The V and J genes are TRBV7-2 and TRBJ2-3; 8 nucleotides align to TRBD2. CDR1 SGHTA and CDR2 FQGNSA come from the germline V gene. The CDR3 spans 16 residues.

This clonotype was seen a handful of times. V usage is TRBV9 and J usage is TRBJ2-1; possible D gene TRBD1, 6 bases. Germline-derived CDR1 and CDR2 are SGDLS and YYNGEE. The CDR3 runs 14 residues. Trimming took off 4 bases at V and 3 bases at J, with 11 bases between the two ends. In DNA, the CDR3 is TGTGCCAGCAGCCCCCGGGACAACTACAATGAGCAGTTCTTC. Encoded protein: CASSPRDNYNEQFF.